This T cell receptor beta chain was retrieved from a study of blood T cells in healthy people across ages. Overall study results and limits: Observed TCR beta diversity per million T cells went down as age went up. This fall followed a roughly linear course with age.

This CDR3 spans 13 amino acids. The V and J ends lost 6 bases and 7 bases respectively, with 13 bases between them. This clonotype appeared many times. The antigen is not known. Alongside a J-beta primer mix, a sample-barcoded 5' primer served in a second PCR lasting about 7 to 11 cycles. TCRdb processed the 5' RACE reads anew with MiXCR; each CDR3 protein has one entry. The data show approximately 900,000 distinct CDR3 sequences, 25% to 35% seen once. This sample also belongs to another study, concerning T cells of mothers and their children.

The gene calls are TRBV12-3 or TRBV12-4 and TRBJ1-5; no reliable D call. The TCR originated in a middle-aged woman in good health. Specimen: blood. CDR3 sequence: CASSQVPGQPQHF. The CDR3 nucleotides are TGTGCCAGCAGCCAGGTCCCGGGCCAGCCCCAGCATTTT.